This T cell receptor (beta chain) was documented in a study of neurological immune-mediated disorders. The CDR3 runs 15 residues. Germline V gene data show CDR1 as MNHEY and CDR2 as SVGEGT. The V gene end was trimmed by 8 bases and the J gene end by 7 bases; junction bases not matched to a gene: 8. The table lists this clonotype with many counts. With 10-nucleotide random UMIs, 5'RACE was used to make the cDNA. TCRdb passed the 5' RACE reads through MiXCR, listing each CDR3 protein once. The repertoire includes fewer than 80,000 distinct CDR3 sequences, around 4.7% of them detected once, and approximately 3.5% sits in the top ten.

The sample comprised PBMCs. The chain couples TRBV6-2 or TRBV6-3 to TRBJ2-1; 13 bases line up with TRBD2. This TCR was sampled from a woman in her forties or fifties with multiple sclerosis. CDR3 protein: CASGVWTSGGNEQFF. The CDR3 bases are TGTGCCAGCGGGGTCTGGACTAGCGGGGGTAATGAGCAGTTCTTC.